The entry below gives a single TCR beta chain sequence along with its context. Its specificity is not known. This sample is part of a study of T-cell memory formation after mild COVID-19. Study-level information: Largely donor-specific TCR clusters were found.

TCRdb reanalysed the 5' RACE reads using MiXCR and keeps one entry per CDR3 protein. The sample lists hundreds of thousands of distinct CDR3 sequences, roughly 15% occurring once. Trimming took off 3 bases at V and 0 bases at J, with 13 bases between the two ends. This CDR3 comprises 16 residues. Germline CDR1 and CDR2: ENHRY and SYGVKD. Study-level findings and limits: Some clones that responded were present in memory (sampled pre-infection), which suggests cross-reactive memory joined. Contracting clones localized mainly to CM and EM when CD4+ and mainly to EMRA when CD8+.

Material: PBMCs or a T cell subset sorted from them (not recorded which). The source is a man between 18 and 35 years old who had mild COVID-19 (a few samples of this study predate the infection). Cell type and time point are not known. The chain uses TRBV10-3 and TRBJ2-3; tentative D call: TRBD1 (6 bases). As DNA, the CDR3 is TGTGCCATCAGTGAAGTGACAGGTCAGAGCACAGATACGCAGTATTTT. It translates to CAISEVTGQSTDTQYF.